This T cell receptor (beta chain) derives from a study of blood T cell repertoires in COVID-19. Study-wide context: Acute-phase and convalescent COVID-19 samples originated in the United States, Italy and Spain. T cells, B-cell-depleted T cells, or PBMCs supplied cDNA or gDNA.

Patients from Seattle were sampled longitudinally, starting during active infection. V was clipped by 1 base and J by 0 bases; unmatched bases: 6. Looked up from germline, CDR1 is SGHTA and CDR2 is FQGTGA. The CDR3 is 17 residues long. Data came from immunoSEQ multiplex PCR; TCRdb stores just in-frame clones and leaves some out. The sample lists about 130,000 clones; 90% to 95% were seen once. The TCR comes from a man aged 50 or older with COVID-19, enrolled during active disease. This chain connects TRBV7-3 to TRBJ2-7, with 10 bases lining up with TRBD2. Sequencing input: peripheral blood. In DNA, the CDR3 is TGTGCCAGCAGCTTAAGAACTAGCGGGAATAGCTCCTACGAGCAGTACGTC. This sequence encodes CASSLRTSGNSSYEQYV.